These 27 T cell receptor beta chains share one sample of origin, sequenced in a study of CD8 T cells in Susac syndrome. RNA in amounts of roughly 0.5 to 1 ug was reverse transcribed with random hexamers. One entry per CDR3 protein, called by TCRdb with MiXCR from the immunoSEQ multiplex PCR reads. The table shows some 300,000 distinct CDR3 sequences, with around nine tenths occurring only once. Sequenced material: CD8+ T cells from PBMCs. Every receptor here comes from a human donor with multiple sclerosis.

CDR3 region: CASSVAGSGQPQHF. The CDR3 coding sequence is TGTGCCAGCAGTGTTGCAGGGTCGGGTCAGCCCCAGCATTTT. This chain links TRBV6-5 with TRBJ1-5, with a weak D call TRBD1 (5 bases). CDR1 and CDR2 from the germline V gene are MNHEY and SVGAGI. The V end was cut by 5 bases, the J end by 6 bases, with 14 bases between. The CDR3 sequence is 14 residues long.

V is TRBV7-9 and J is TRBJ2-5; 7 nucleotides line up with TRBD1. The CDR3 length is 15 residues. Germline trimming cut 4 bases from V and 0 bases from J; bases unmatched to any gene: 5. In germline, CDR1 is SEHNR, CDR2 FQNEAQ (reference sequence). The CDR3 coding sequence is TGTGCCAGCAGCTCGTCGGACAGGTACCAAGAGACCCAGTACTTC. This encodes CASSSSDRYQETQYF.

V is TRBV7-9 and J is TRBJ2-1, with D uncertain. Germline V gene sequence: CDR1 SEHNR, CDR2 FQNEAQ (reference sequence). The CDR3 totals 12 residues. V gave up 5 bases and J gave up 4 bases, with 6 bases separating them. The CDR3 bases are TGTGCCAGCAGCGCGCTTTACAATGAGCAGTTCTTC. This encodes CASSALYNEQFF.

The chain has TRBV4-2 and TRBJ2-2, with D unclear. CDR3 length: 14 amino acids. Trimming removed 2 bases from V and 1 base from J, with 5 bases in between. Germline CDR1 LGHNA, CDR2 YNFKEQ. CDR3 sequence (DNA): TGTGCCAGCAGCCAATTCCTGAACACCGGGGAGCTGTTTTTT. This translates into CASSQFLNTGELFF.

The chain employs TRBV19 and TRBJ1-1, with D possibly being TRBD1 (6 bases). V gave up 6 bases and J gave up 6 bases, with 17 bases separating them. The CDR3 totals 14 residues. Germline CDR1 reads LNHDA; CDR2 reads SQIVND (reference sequence). The CDR3 reads CASSGGLTGPEAFF. CDR3 DNA sequence: TGTGCCAGTAGCGGGGGACTAACAGGGCCTGAAGCTTTCTTT.

The V call is TRBV7-3, the J call TRBJ1-1, with 9 bases fitting TRBD1. The CDR3 extends over 16 amino acids. Germline assignment: CDR1 SGHTA and CDR2 FQGTGA. V gave up 5 bases and J gave up 0 bases; unmatched junction bases: 7. The CDR3 sequence is CASSHPGQGLNTEAFF. CDR3 in DNA: TGTGCCAGCAGCCATCCGGGACAGGGCTTGAACACTGAAGCTTTCTTT.

V gene TRBV30 combines with J gene TRBJ2-1; D is ambiguous. CDR3 length: 12 amino acids. The ends were cut back, 2 bases at V and 6 bases at J, with 8 bases in the middle. Germline CDR1 reads GTSNPN; CDR2 reads SVGIG (reference sequence). CDR3 sequence reads: CAWSPSINEQFF. The CDR3 DNA reads TGTGCCTGGAGTCCCTCCATCAATGAGCAGTTCTTC. Full variable domain (remainder filled in from reference TRBV30 and TRBJ2-1): SQTIHQWPATLVQPVGSPLSLECTVEGTSNPNLYWYRQAAGRGLQLLFYSVGIGQISSEVPQNLSASRPQDRQFILSSKKLLLSDSGFYLCAWSPSINEQFFGPGTRLTVL.

This clonotype was seen once. The chain recombines TRBV7-9 with TRBJ2-7, with 8 bases fitting TRBD1. Germline-derived CDR1 and CDR2 are SEHNR and FQNEAQ (reference sequence). CDR3 size: 13 residues. V gave up 7 bases and J gave up 12 bases; unmatched junction bases: 14. The CDR3 sequence: CASTTWDRLLLYF. In DNA form, the CDR3 reads TGTGCCAGCACCACCTGGGACAGGCTTTTATTGTACTTC. Together with reference TRBV7-9 and TRBJ2-7, the CDR3 gives the full variable domain: DTGVSQNPRHKITKRGQNVTFRCDPISEHNRLYWYRQTLGQGPEFLTYFQNEAQLEKSRLLSDRFSAERPKGSFSTLEIQRTEQGDSAMYLCASTTWDRLLLYFGPGTRLTVT.

V is TRBV5-4 and J is TRBJ2-5; the match to TRBD2 covers 9 bases. J lost 5 bases, V lost 2 bases, and 7 bases had no gene match. The germline V gene has CDR1 SGHNT and CDR2 YYREEE (reference sequence). This CDR3 contains 15 residues. CDR3 sequence reads: CASSFAGGRRETQYF. In DNA, the CDR3 is TGTGCCAGCAGCTTTGCGGGGGGGCGGCGGGAGACCCAGTACTTC.

The rearrangement uses TRBV20-1 and TRBJ1-1; D unclear. Germline lookup yields CDR1 DFQATT and CDR2 SNEGSKA (reference sequence). V lost 0 bases to trimming and J lost 1 base, with 9 bases between them. CDR3 size: 14 residues. CDR3 in amino acids: CSARDLKGNTEAFF. The DNA for the CDR3 is TGCAGTGCTAGAGATTTGAAAGGGAACACTGAAGCTTTCTTT.

The chain has TRBV29-1 and TRBJ2-1; D remains unclear. Between the trimmed V and J ends, which lost 0 bases and 1 base, there was a span of 19 bases. Looked up from germline, CDR1 is SQVTM and CDR2 is ANQGSEA. CDR3 length: 18 amino acids. CDR3 in amino acids: CSVEDRRYNLQSYNEQFF. The CDR3 coding sequence is TGCAGCGTTGAAGATAGGCGATACAACCTCCAGTCCTACAATGAGCAGTTCTTC.

This chain joins TRBV7-8 and TRBJ2-3; weak D call: TRBD1 (5 bases). Germline-derived CDR1 and CDR2 are SGHVS and FQNEAQ. The CDR3 length is 13 residues. Trimming left V 10 bases short and J 4 bases short, with 15 bases between. The chain's CDR3 is CAILDRPADTQYF. In DNA form, the CDR3 reads TGTGCCATTTTAGACAGACCCGCAGATACGCAGTATTTT.

The chain has TRBV9 and TRBJ1-4; D is possibly TRBD1 (6 bases). This CDR3 region has 16 residues. Germline V lookup: CDR1 SGDLS, CDR2 YYNGEE. Deletions cut 4 bases from V and 3 bases from J, with 16 bases between. The DNA for the CDR3 is TGTGCCAGCAGCCAAAACAGGGAGTCGGCTAATGAAAAACTGTTTTTT. Translated: CASSQNRESANEKLFF.

V is TRBV7-9 and J is TRBJ2-7; 9 bases line up with TRBD2. V trimming: 5 bases; J trimming: 5 bases; junction bases outside the gene matches: 7. This CDR3 is 14 amino acids long. CDR1 is SEHNR, CDR2 FQNEAQ, per germline (reference sequence). The CDR3 loop is CASSPWREGHEQYF. DNA of the CDR3: TGTGCCAGCAGCCCCTGGCGGGAGGGCCACGAGCAGTACTTC.

The rearrangement links TRBV28 to TRBJ2-1; D is tentatively TRBD1 or TRBD2 (5 bases each). This CDR3 comprises 19 residues. V was shortened by 5 bases and J by 2 bases, with 25 bases between the two germline ends. The V gene's germline CDR1 is MDHEN and CDR2 SYDVKM. The CDR3 here is CASSPRGEGWWMTYNEQFF. In nucleotides, the CDR3 is TGTGCCAGCAGTCCTAGGGGAGAGGGTTGGTGGATGACCTACAATGAGCAGTTCTTC. Full variable domain (missing parts from reference TRBV28 and TRBJ2-1): DVKVTQSSRYLVKRTGEKVFLECVQDMDHENMFWYRQDPGLGLRLIYFSYDVKMKEKGDIPEGYSVSREKKERFSLILESASTNQTSMYLCASSPRGEGWWMTYNEQFFGPGTRLTVL.

The rearrangement links TRBV4-3 to TRBJ1-4; maybe TRBD1 (5 bases). Germline values: CDR1 LGHNA, CDR2 YSLEER. This CDR3 has 15 residues. V dropped 2 bases and J dropped 6 bases, with 13 bases sitting between them. The CDR3 region has the DNA TGCGCCAGCAGCCAATTCATGGGGGACGATGAAAAACTGTTTTTT. Translation gives CASSQFMGDDEKLFF.

This clonotype has just a few counts. One junction end disagrees with the germline gene, perhaps due to a read error. V and J are TRBV7-7 and TRBJ2-2; tentative D call: TRBD2 (6 bases). CDR1 SSHAT and CDR2 FNYEAQ come from the germline V gene (reference sequence). The CDR3 runs to 14 residues. This CDR3 is CASSYLGSAGELFF. CDR3 DNA: TGTGCTAGCAGCTACCTCGGGAGCGCCGGGGAGCTGTTTTTT.

This clonotype was counted a single time. V gene TRBV15 combines with J gene TRBJ1-1; TRBD1 agrees at 7 bases. CDR3 length: 13 residues. V lost 5 bases and J lost 6; bases outside the gene matches: 6. Germline lookup yields CDR1 LNHNV and CDR2 YYDKDF (reference sequence). The CDR3 reads CATSEGAGAEAFF. CDR3 nucleotides: TGTGCCACCAGCGAGGGGGCCGGCGCTGAAGCTTTCTTT.

This clonotype is a singleton in its sample. The chain couples TRBV6-1 to TRBJ2-7, with TRBD1 as a possible D gene (6 bases). CDR3 length equals 14 residues. V was cut by 6 bases and J by 0 bases, with 12 bases left in between. Germline CDR1 reads MNHNS; CDR2 reads SASEGT. CDR3 sequence reads: CASRPNRASYEQYF. The CDR3 DNA reads TGTGCCAGCAGACCCAACAGGGCCTCCTACGAGCAGTACTTC.

J is TRBJ2-1 and V is TRBV7-9; 13 bases are shared with TRBD2. With 5 bases clipped from V and 10 bases from J, the junction kept 8 bases outside the gene matches. From germline, CDR1 is SEHNR and CDR2 FQNEAQ (reference sequence). The CDR3 spans 15 residues. CDR3 protein: CASSPGLAGDEEQFF. The CDR3 coding sequence is TGTGCCAGCAGCCCAGGACTAGCGGGGGATGAAGAGCAGTTCTTC.

The chain has TRBV9 and TRBJ2-1, with TRBD2 matching over 7 bases. There are 12 residues in the CDR3. Germline CDR1 reads SGDLS; CDR2 reads YYNGEE. The CDR3 protein is CAVAGTNNEQFF. CDR3 bases: TGTGCGGTAGCGGGCACAAACAATGAGCAGTTCTTC. Full variable domain (rest looked up from reference TRBV9 and TRBJ2-1): DSGVTQTPKHLITATGQRVTLRCSPRSGDLSVYWYQQSLDQGLQFLIQYYNGEERAKGNILERFSAQQFPDLHSELNLSSLELGDSALYFCAVAGTNNEQFFGPGTRLTVL.

V and J are TRBV12-3 or TRBV12-4 and TRBJ1-2; TRBD1 matches 8 bases. With 5 bases clipped from V and 4 bases from J, the junction kept 9 bases outside the gene matches. The CDR3 loop spans 15 amino acids. CDR3 in DNA: TGTGCCAGCAGTCCCCTCGACAGGGGTATCTATGGCTACACCTTC. Residues: CASSPLDRGIYGYTF.

This clonotype was recorded a few times. V is TRBV6-2 or TRBV6-3 and J is TRBJ2-5; D might be TRBD2 (6 bases). CDR1 is MNHEY and CDR2 is SVGEGT in the germline V gene. The CDR3 contains 13 residues. V lost 4 bases to trimming and J lost 2 bases, with 8 bases between them. CDR3 sequence (DNA): TGTGCCAGCAGTTCACGGGAGCAAGAGACCCAGTACTTC. Protein sequence: CASSSREQETQYF.

In its sample, this clonotype was seen once. V usage is TRBV9 and J usage is TRBJ2-7; TRBD1 is a possible D gene (6 bases). V was cut by 3 bases and J by 3 bases, with 13 bases left in between. The germline gives CDR1 SGDLS, CDR2 YYNGEE. The CDR3 loop spans 14 amino acids. CDR3 nucleotides: TGTGCCAGCAGCGAACAGGGTTTAGGCTACGAGCAGTACTTC. Translating it yields CASSEQGLGYEQYF.

V and J are TRBV27 and TRBJ2-7, with D uncertain. The CDR3 length is 13 residues. Trimming removed 4 bases from V and 7 bases from J, with 14 bases in between. CDR1 is MNHEY, CDR2 SMNVEV, per germline (reference sequence). The CDR3 loop reads CASSSMTGQEQYF. CDR3 coding DNA: TGTGCCAGCAGTTCCATGACTGGGCAAGAGCAGTACTTC.

The chain is built from TRBV4-3 and TRBJ2-1, with D possibly matching TRBD2 (6 bases). CDR1 and CDR2 (germline): LGHNA, YSLEER. The CDR3 runs 17 residues. Trimming stripped 0 bases from V and 0 bases from J, with 12 bases between. This CDR3 is CASSQEGTPNSYNEQFF. CDR3 DNA sequence: TGCGCCAGCAGCCAAGAGGGGACTCCTAACTCCTACAATGAGCAGTTCTTC.

The chain uses TRBV28 and TRBJ2-1; 7 bases agree with TRBD1. This CDR3 contains 16 residues. V lost 6 bases, J lost 4 bases, and 12 bases stayed unmatched. CDR1 is MDHEN and CDR2 is SYDVKM in the germline V gene. The CDR3 is CASRPQGDSYYNEQFF. CDR3 bases: TGTGCCAGCAGGCCTCAGGGGGACAGTTATTACAATGAGCAGTTCTTC.